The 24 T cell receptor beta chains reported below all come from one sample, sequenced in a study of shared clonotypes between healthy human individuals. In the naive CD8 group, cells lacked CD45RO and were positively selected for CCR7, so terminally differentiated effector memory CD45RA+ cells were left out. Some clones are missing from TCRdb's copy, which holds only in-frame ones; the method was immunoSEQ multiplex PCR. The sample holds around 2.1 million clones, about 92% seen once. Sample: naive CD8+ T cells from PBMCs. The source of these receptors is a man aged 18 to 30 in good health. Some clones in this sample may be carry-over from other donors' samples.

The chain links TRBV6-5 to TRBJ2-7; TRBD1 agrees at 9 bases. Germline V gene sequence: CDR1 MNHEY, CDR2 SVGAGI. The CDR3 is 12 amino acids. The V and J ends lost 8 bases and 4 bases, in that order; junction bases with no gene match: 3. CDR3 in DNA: TGTGCCAGCCGGGACAGGGCGTACGAGCAGTACTTC. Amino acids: CASRDRAYEQYF.

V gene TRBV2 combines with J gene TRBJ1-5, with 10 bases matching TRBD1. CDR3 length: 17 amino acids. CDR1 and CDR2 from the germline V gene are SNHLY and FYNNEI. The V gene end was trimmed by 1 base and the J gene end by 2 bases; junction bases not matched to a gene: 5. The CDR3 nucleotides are TGTGCCAGCAGTGAAGAAGACAGGGGGCTGGGCAATCAGCCCCAGCATTTT. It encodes CASSEEDRGLGNQPQHF.

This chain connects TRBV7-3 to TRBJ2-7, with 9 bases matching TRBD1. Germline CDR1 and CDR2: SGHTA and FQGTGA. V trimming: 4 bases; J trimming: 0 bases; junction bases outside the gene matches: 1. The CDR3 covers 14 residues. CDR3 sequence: CASSSTGGSYEQYF. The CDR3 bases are TGTGCCAGCAGCTCGACAGGGGGCTCCTACGAGCAGTACTTC.

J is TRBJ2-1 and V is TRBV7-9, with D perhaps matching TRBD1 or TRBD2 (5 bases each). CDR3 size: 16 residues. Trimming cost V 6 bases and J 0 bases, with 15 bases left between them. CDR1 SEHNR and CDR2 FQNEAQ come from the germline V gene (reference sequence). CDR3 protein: CASRPASGSSYNEQFF. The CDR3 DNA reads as TGTGCCAGCAGACCTGCCTCAGGGAGCTCCTACAATGAGCAGTTCTTC.

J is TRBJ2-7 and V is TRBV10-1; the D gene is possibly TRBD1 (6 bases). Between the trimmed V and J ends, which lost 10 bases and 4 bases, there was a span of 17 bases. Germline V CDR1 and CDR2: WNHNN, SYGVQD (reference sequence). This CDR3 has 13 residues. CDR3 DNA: TGCGCCACCAGAGGGGACAACGGATACGAGCAGTACTTC. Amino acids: CATRGDNGYEQYF.

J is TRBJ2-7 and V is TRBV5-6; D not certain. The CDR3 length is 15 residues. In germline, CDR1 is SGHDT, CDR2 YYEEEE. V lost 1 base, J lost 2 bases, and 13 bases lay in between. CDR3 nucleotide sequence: TGTGCCAGCAGCTTGTGGTCAGCCGATCCCTACGAGCAGTACTTC. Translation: CASSLWSADPYEQYF.

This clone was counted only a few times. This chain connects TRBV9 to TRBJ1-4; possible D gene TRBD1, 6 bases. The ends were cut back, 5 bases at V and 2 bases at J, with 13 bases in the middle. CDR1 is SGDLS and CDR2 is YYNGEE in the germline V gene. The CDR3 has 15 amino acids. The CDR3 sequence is CASSAGGGTNEKLFF. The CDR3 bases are TGTGCCAGCAGTGCTGGGGGCGGGACTAATGAAAAACTGTTTTTT.

The CDR3, as DNA: TGTGCCAGCAGCGTAGGCCCAGGGACCTCCTACGAGCAGTACTTC. Translated: CASSVGPGTSYEQYF. This chain links TRBV9 with TRBJ2-7; D tentatively reads TRBD1 or TRBD2 (5 bases each). The CDR3 runs to 15 residues. The germline V and J ends were trimmed by 0 bases and 0 bases, with 10 bases remaining between them. From germline, CDR1 is SGDLS and CDR2 YYNGEE.

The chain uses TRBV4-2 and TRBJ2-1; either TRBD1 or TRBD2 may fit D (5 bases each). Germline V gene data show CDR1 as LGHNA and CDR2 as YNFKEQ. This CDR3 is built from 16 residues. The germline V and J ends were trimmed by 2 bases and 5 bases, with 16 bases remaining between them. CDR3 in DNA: TGTGCCAGCAGCCAATCTAGGACTCAGACAGACAATGAGCAGTTCTTC. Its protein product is CASSQSRTQTDNEQFF.

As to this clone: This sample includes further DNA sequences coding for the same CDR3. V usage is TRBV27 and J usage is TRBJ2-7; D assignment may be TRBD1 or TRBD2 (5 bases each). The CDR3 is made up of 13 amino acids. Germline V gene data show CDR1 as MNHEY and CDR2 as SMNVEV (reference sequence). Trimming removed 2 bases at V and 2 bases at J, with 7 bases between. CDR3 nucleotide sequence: TGTGCCAGCAGTTTACAGGGAGCCTACGAGCAGTACTTC. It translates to CASSLQGAYEQYF.

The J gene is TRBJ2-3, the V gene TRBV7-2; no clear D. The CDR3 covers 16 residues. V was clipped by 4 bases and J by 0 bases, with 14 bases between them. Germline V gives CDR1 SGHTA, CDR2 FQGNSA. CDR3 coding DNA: TGTGCCAGCAGCTCACCGATTACGACTAGCACAGATACGCAGTATTTT. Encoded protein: CASSSPITTSTDTQYF. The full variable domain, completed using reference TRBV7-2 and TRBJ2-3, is GAGVSQSPSNKVTEKGKDVELRCDPISGHTALYWYRQSLGQGLEFLIYFQGNSAPDKSGLPSDRFSAERTGGSVSTLTIQRTQQEDSAVYLCASSSPITTSTDTQYFGPGTRLTVL.

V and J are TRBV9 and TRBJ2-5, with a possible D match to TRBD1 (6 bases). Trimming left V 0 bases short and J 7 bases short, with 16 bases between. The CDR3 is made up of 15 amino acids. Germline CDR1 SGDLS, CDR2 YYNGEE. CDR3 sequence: CASSVAGAGVGTQYF. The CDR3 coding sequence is TGTGCCAGCAGCGTAGCTGGGGCAGGGGTTGGGACCCAGTACTTC. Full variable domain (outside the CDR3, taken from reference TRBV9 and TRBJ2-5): DSGVTQTPKHLITATGQRVTLRCSPRSGDLSVYWYQQSLDQGLQFLIQYYNGEERAKGNILERFSAQQFPDLHSELNLSSLELGDSALYFCASSVAGAGVGTQYFGPGTRLLVL.

The CDR3 loop reads CASSESWAGGSYEQYF. The CDR3 DNA reads as TGTGCCAGCAGTGAATCGTGGGCAGGGGGCTCCTACGAGCAGTACTTC. V is TRBV2 and J is TRBJ2-7; 7 nucleotides line up with TRBD1. The junction had 7 bases not matched to a gene; V was cut back by 2 bases and J by 0 bases. CDR3 length equals 16 residues. Germline V gives CDR1 SNHLY, CDR2 FYNNEI.

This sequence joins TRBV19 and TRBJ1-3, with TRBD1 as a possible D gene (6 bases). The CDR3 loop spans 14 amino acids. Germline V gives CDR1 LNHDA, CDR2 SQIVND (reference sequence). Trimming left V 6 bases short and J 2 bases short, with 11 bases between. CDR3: CASSPAGAGNTIYF. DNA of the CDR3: TGTGCCAGTAGCCCAGCAGGGGCTGGAAACACCATATATTTT.

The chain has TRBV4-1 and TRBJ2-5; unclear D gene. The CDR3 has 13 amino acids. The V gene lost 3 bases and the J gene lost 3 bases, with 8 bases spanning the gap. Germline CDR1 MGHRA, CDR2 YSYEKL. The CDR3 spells CASSHRLEETQYF. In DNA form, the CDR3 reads TGCGCCAGCAGCCACAGGTTAGAAGAGACCCAGTACTTC.

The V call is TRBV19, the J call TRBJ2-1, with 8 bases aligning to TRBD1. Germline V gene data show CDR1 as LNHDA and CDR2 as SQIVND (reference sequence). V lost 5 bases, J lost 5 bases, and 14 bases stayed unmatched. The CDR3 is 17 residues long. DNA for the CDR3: TGTGCCAGTAGTTCGCAGAACCAGGGGGCGCGGAACAATGAGCAGTTCTTC. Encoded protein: CASSSQNQGARNNEQFF.

Written as DNA, the CDR3 is TGCGCCAGCAGCTTGGGACAGGGACATCAGCCCCAGCATTTT. It translates to CASSLGQGHQPQHF. The chain joins TRBV5-1 to TRBJ1-5, with 7 bases fitting TRBD1. J was trimmed by 5 bases and V by 0 bases; bases with no gene match: 2. Germline V CDR1 and CDR2: SGHRS, YFSETQ. This CDR3 is built from 14 residues.

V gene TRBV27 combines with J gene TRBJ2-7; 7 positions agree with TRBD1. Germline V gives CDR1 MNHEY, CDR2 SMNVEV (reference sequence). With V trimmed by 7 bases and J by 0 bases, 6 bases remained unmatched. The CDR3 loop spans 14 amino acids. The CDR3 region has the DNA TGTGCCAGCACCCCGGACAGGTACTCCTACGAGCAGTACTTC. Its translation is CASTPDRYSYEQYF.

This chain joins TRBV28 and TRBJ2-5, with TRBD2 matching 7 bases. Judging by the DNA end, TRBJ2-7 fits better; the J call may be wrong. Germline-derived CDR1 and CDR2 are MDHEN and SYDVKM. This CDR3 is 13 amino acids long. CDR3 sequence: CASSFRTSYEQYF. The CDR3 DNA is TGTGCCAGCAGTTTCAGGACTAGTTACGAGCAGTACTTC.

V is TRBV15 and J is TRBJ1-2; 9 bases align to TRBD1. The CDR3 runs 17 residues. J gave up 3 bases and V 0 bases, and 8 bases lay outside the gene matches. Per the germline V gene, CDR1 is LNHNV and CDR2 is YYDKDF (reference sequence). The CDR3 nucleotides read TGTGCCACCAGCAGAGATTCCCGGGGACAGGGCCACTATGGCTACACCTTC. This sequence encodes CATSRDSRGQGHYGYTF.

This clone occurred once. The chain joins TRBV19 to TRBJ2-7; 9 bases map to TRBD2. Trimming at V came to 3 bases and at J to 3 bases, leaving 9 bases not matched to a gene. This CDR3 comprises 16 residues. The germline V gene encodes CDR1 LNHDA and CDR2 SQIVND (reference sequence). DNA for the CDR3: TGTGCCAGTAGTATCGACAGCGGGAGGCCGTACTACGAGCAGTACTTC. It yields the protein CASSIDSGRPYYEQYF.

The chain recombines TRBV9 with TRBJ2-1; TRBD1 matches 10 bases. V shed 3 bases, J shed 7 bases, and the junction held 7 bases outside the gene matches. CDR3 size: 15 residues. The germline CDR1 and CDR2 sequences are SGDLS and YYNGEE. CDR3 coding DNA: TGTGCCAGCAGCGAATCCGGGACAGGGGCGAATGAGCAGTTCTTC. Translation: CASSESGTGANEQFF.

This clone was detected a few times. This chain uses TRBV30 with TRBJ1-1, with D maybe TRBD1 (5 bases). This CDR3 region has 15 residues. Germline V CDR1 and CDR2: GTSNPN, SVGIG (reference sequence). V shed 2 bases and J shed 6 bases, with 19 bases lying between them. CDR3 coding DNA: TGTGCCTGGAGTCTCGAGCGGCGGGGGTTCCCTGAAGCTTTCTTT. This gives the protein CAWSLERRGFPEAFF.

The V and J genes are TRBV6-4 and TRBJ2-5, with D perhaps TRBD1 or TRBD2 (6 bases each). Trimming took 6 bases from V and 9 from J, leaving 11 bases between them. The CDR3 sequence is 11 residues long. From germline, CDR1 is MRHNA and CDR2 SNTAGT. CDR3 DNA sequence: TGTGCCAGCAGACCGAGGGGGGCCCAGTACTTC. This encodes CASRPRGAQYF.